This T cell receptor (beta chain) came from a study of blood T cell repertoires in COVID-19. In the study overall: COVID-19 samples from acute and convalescent phases originated in the United States, Italy and Spain.

CDR1 is MNHEY and CDR2 is SVGEGT in the germline V gene. CDR3 length equals 16 residues. J gave up 3 bases and V 1 base, and 9 bases lay outside the gene matches. In the study's own analysis: Amplification with reference gene primers provided the estimates of nucleated cell counts. Profiling relied on immunoSEQ multiplex PCR, and the TCRdb table lists in-frame clones only, not all of them. That table furnishes V, J and clone size, whereas the DNA furnished D and trimming. The sample has about 150,000 clones, over 75% seen once. V usage is TRBV6-2 or TRBV6-3 and J usage is TRBJ2-7; 7 nucleotides agree with TRBD1. The origin of this receptor is a man between 60 and 70 years old with active or convalescent COVID-19. Input material: peripheral blood. The CDR3 sequence is CASSYLTGSPLYEQYF. The CDR3 DNA reads as TGTGCCAGCAGTTACTTGACAGGGAGCCCCCTCTACGAGCAGTACTTC.